The source of this T cell receptor beta chain is a study of blood T cell repertoires in COVID-19. As for the study in general: Some COVID-19 samples were acute and others convalescent; all came from the United States, Italy and Spain.

Profiling relied on immunoSEQ multiplex PCR, and the TCRdb table lists in-frame clones only, not all of them. The repertoire holds approximately 180,000 clones, with roughly 87% as singletons. The CDR3 contains 17 residues. V was clipped by 0 bases and J by 5 bases; unmatched bases: 6. Germline lookup yields CDR1 MNHEY and CDR2 SVGEGT. This TCR came from a woman aged 35 to 49 with acute COVID-19. Specimen: PBMCs or T cells enriched from blood (not recorded which). The chain links TRBV6-2 or TRBV6-3 to TRBJ2-2; 10 bases line up with TRBD2. This CDR3 reads CASSYSSGRARTGELFF. CDR3 bases: TGTGCCAGCAGTTACTCCAGCGGGAGGGCCCGGACCGGGGAGCTGTTTTTT.